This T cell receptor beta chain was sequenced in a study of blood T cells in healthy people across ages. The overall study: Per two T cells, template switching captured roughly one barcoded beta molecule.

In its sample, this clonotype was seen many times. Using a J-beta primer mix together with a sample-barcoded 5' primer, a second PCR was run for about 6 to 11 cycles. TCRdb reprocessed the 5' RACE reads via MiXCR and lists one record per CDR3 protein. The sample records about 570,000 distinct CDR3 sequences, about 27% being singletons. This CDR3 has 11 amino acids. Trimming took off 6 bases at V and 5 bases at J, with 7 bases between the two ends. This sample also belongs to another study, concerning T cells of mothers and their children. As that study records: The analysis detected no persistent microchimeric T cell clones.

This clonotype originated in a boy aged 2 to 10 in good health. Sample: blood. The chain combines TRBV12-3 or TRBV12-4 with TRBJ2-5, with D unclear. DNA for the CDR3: TGTGCCAGCAGAGAAAGGGAGACCCAGTACTTC. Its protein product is CASRERETQYF.